This TCR beta chain was captured in a study of shared T cell receptors in the human thymus. Profiled with immunoSEQ multiplex PCR; TCRdb holds only in-frame clones, not every one. The sample contains roughly 660,000 clones, approximately 88% of which appear only once. The V gene's germline CDR1 is SNHLY and CDR2 FYNNEI. V lost 6 bases and J lost 3; bases outside the gene matches: 3. CDR3 length: 14 residues. These data were also filed under a second study, of human thymus T cells. That source adds: Corrective heart surgery yielded resections, and these provided the thymus tissue. Both thymic and peripheral blood repertoires showed apparently biased V and J usage.

The chain combines TRBV2 with TRBJ2-5; 11 bases fit TRBD2. Sequenced: thymocytes. This receptor was identified in a boy under two years old with a congenital heart defect. For the CDR3, the DNA is TGTGCCAGCAGGGGGGGACTAGCGGAAGAGACCCAGTACTTC. Residues: CASRGGLAEETQYF.